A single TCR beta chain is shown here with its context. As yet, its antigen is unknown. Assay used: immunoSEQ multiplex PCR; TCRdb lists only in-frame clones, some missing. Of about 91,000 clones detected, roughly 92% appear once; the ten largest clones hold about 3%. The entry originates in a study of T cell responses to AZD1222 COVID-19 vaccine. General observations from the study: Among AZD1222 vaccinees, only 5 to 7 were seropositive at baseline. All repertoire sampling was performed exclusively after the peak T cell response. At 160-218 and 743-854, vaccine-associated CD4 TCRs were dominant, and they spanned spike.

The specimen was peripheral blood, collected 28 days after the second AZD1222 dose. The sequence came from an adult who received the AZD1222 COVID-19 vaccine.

The DNA of the CDR3 is TGCAGCGTAGAAAACCGTAGGACAGACTATGGCTACACCTTC. Amino acid sequence: CSVENRRTDYGYTF. The V and J genes are TRBV29-1 and TRBJ1-2; D perhaps matches TRBD1 (6 bases). V shed 6 bases and J shed 3 bases, with 17 bases lying between them. The germline V gene encodes CDR1 SQVTM and CDR2 ANQGSEA. The CDR3 runs to 14 residues. Supplemented by reference TRBV29-1 and TRBJ1-2, the full variable domain reads SAVISQKPSRDICQRGTSLTIQCQVDSQVTMMFWYRQQPGQSLTLIATANQGSEATYESGFVIDKFPISRPNLTFSTLTVSNMSPEDSSIYLCSVENRRTDYGYTFGSGTRLTVV.